This paragraph covers one TCR beta chain sequence. The antigen remains undetermined. The CDR3 spans 15 residues. Trimming took 0 bases from V and 2 from J, leaving 10 bases between them. Looked up from germline, CDR1 is ENHRY and CDR2 is SYGVKD. The data derive from a study of T cell responses to AZD1222 COVID-19 vaccine. Produced via immunoSEQ multiplex PCR; TCRdb's table is partial and in-frame only. The table records tens of thousands of clones, roughly 90% of them present only once. Study results and limitations: AZD1222 recipients seropositive at baseline numbered only six or seven. In all cases, repertoires were sampled only after the peak T cell response. Donors skewed white British and female; clonal diversity was possibly underestimated.

The sample consisted of peripheral blood, taken 28 days after the second AZD1222 dose. The sequence derives from an adult who received the AZD1222 COVID-19 vaccine. This chain uses TRBV10-3 with TRBJ1-2; D gene ambiguous. CDR3 nucleotide sequence: TGTGCCATCAGTGAGTCTGAAGGGTGGAACTATGGCTACACCTTC. Its translation is CAISESEGWNYGYTF.